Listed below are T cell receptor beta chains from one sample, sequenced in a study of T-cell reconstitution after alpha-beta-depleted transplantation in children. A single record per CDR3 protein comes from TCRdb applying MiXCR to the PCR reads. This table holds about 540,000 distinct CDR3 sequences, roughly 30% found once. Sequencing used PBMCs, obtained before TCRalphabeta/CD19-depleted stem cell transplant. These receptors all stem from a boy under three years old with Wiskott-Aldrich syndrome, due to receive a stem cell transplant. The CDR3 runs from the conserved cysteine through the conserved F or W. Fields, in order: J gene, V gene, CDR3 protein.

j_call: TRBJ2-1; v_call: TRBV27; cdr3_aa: CASSLHLAGVYNEQFF
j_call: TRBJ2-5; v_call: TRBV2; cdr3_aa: CASSERTGTETQYF
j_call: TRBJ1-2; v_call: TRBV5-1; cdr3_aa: CASSLEGTLNVTF
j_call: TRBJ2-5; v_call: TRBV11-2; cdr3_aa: CASSVAGGPRETQYF
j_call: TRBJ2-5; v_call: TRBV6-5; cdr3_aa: CASSYSTGGETQYF
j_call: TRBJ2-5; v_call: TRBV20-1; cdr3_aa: CSANRVYETQYF
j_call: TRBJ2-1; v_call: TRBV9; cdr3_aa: CASSARLNEQFF
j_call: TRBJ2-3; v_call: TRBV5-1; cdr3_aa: CASSLPPSDTQYF
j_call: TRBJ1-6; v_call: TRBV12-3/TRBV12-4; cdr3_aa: CASSRQGGSPLHF
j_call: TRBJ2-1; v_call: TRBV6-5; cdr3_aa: CASSYSAGERSNEQFF
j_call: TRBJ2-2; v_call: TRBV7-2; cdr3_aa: CASSFGLAGGISGELFF
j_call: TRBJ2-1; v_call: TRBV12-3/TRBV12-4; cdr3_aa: CASSLVPAGEQFF
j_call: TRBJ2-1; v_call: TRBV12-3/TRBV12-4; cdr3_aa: CASSPGATYNEQFF
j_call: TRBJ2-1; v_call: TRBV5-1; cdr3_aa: CASRQGVISYNEQFF
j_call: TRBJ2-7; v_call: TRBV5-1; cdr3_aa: CASSLWTSGTTTYEQYF
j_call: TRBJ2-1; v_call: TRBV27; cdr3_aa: CASSTRTSGRASSYNEQFF
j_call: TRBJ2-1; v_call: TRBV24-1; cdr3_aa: CATSDNSDRGRNLNEQFF
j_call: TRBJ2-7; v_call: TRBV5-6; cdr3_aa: CASSLTPEYEQYF
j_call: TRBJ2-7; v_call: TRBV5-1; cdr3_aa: CASSLLSGRSYEQYF
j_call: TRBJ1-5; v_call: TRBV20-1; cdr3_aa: CSAFDSYSNQPQHF
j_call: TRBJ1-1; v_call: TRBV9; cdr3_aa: CASSPRNWGTEAFF
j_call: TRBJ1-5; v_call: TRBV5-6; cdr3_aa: CASSPWVGGDNQPQHF
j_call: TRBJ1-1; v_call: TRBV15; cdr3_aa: CATSRGPETEAFF
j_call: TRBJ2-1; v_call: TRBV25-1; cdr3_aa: CASSEGILAGVSNEQFF
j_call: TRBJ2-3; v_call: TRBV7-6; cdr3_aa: CASSSSSRQGTTDTQYF
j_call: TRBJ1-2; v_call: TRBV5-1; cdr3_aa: CASSANRGGYGYTF
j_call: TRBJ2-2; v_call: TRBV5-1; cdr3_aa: CASSLGAGTTNTGELFF
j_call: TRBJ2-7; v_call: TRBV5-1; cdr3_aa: CASSSSGSSYEQYF
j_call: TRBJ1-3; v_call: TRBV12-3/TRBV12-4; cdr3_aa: CASSLIRPGNTIYF
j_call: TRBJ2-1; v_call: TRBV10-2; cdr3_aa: CASRIRDSSYNEQFF
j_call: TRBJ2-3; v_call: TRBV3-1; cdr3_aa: CASSHEGMGTDTQYF
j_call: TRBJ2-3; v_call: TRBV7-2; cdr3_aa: CASSFRERTDTQYF
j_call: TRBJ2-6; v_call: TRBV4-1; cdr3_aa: CASSHRWTSGSLTGANVLTF
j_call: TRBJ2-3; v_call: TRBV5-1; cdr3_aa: CASSLPPGLAGGLTDTQYF
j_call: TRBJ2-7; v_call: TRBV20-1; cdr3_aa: CSASSLRTADYEQYF
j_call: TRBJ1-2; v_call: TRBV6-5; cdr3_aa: CASSTPGGGYTF
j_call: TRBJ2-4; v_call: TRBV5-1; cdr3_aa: CASNRGEGSKNIQYF
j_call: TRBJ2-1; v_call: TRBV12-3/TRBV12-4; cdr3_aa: CASSFASPDEQFF
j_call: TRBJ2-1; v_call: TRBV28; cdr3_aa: CASSYEYFGREEGSYNEQFF
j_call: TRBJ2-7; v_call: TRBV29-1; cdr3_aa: CSVGLGAYEQYF
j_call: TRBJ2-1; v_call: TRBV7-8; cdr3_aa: CASSLVRGRYNEQFF
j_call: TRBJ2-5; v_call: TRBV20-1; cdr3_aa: CSARDPSIGQETQYF
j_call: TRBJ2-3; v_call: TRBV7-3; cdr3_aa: CASSAEVTDTQYF
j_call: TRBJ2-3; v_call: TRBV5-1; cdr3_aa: CASGGRGGDTQYF
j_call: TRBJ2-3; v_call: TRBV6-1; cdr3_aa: CASGGTSTDTQYF
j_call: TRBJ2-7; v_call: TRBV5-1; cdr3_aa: CASSLMTGIEQYF
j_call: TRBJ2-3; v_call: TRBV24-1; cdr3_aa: CATGPSGSYSDTQYF
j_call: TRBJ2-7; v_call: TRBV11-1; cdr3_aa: CASSLVETSKFHEQYF
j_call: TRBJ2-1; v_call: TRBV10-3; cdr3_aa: CAISESGTVLYNEQFF
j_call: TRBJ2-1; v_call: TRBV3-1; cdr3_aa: CASSQGPANEQFF
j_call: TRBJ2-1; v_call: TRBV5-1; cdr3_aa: CACNGGTTDHNEQFF
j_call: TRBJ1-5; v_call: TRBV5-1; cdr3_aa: CASSQDGVGQPQHF
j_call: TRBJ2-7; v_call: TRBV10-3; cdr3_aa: CAGGQRPYEQYF
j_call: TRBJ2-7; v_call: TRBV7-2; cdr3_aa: CASSLDWRVFSYEQYF
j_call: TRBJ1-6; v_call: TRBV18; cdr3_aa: CASSPVPGPLHF
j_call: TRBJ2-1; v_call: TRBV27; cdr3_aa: CASRQGQGSYNEQFF
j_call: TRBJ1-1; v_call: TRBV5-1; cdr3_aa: CASSAPDRGTEAFF
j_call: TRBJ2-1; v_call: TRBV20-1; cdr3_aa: CSAREKGSSYNEQFF